This TCR beta chain was retrieved from a study of vaccination and CD4 T cells after COVID-19. Study-wide background: Convalescent cases consisted of six males and four females, of whom two were Hispanic. Broader study findings: Convalescent patients had a median roughly 86% of reactive clones appearing only post-vaccination.

This clonotype qualifies as large (0.1 to 1%). Its antigen is unidentified. The germline gives CDR1 ENHRY, CDR2 SYGVKD. V lost 3 bases, J lost 4 bases, and 9 bases lay in between. The CDR3 consists of 13 residues. Treatment denoted: roughly 11-day PBMC culture with coronavirus spike peptide pools or control peptides (ViraFEST assay). Each well received about 2.2 million PBMCs, cultured with around 10 IU/ml IL-2 and around 9.8 ug/ml peptide pools. An Oncomine TCR Beta short-read assay was used to sequence the DNA from cultured CD4+ T cells. From cultured CD4+ T cells, genomic DNA was extracted. TCRdb called the PCR reads again in MiXCR, with one record for every CDR3 protein. The data contain 12,000 to 15,000 distinct CDR3 sequences, approximately 60% of them seen just once; the ten biggest clones take up 11% to 15%.

Sequencing was performed on CD4+ T cells from blood, cultured in vitro. V is TRBV10-3 and J is TRBJ1-1, with D possibly matching TRBD1 (6 bases). The sequence came from a human donor who had recovered from COVID-19. For the CDR3, the DNA is TGTGCCATCAGTGATGGGGGCTCCACTGAAGCTTTCTTT. Its protein product is CAISDGGSTEAFF.